This T cell receptor beta chain emerged from a study of cytomegalovirus exposure and HLA in healthy donors. The CDR3 spans 15 residues. With V trimmed by 8 bases and J by 3 bases, 11 bases remained unmatched. The germline V gene has CDR1 KGHSH and CDR2 LQKENI. The PCR employed 60 Vbeta primers together with 13 Jbeta primers. Sequenced by immunoSEQ multiplex PCR; TCRdb stores in-frame clones only, minus some. The sample has 75,000 to 100,000 clones, around 75% seen once. The clonotype comes from a man aged 18-30 years in good health and CMV-seropositive. This chain uses TRBV18 with TRBJ1-1, with 8 bases matching TRBD1. Input material: PBMCs. DNA of the CDR3: TGTGCCAGCGAAAGGATGGGACAGGACCACACTGAAGCTTTCTTT. Its protein product is CASERMGQDHTEAFF. Complete variable domain (other parts from reference TRBV18 and TRBJ1-1): NAGVMQNPRHLVRRRGQEARLRCSPMKGHSHVYWYRQLPEEGLKFMVYLQKENIIDESGMPKERFSAEFPKEGPSILRIQQVVRGDSAAYFCASERMGQDHTEAFFGQGTRLTVV.